These 20 T cell receptor beta chains came from one sample sequenced in a study of response to subunit inactivated influenza vaccine (dated by TCRdb to 2016 to 2019). Libraries were constructed by RT-PCR. TCRdb lists the instrument as Illumina HiSeq 2500. Using fastp at Q25 and MiXCR, TCRdb reprocessed the public reads and kept productive beta chains. Merged by CDR3 protein, the rows form single entries marked with the most common genes and DNA. The sample table contains under 800,000 distinct CDR3 sequences; only one count was recorded for approximately 14% of them. The ten largest clones add up to 6.5% to 8.5% of the sample. The sample consisted of PBMCs from blood, taken roughly 15 days before vaccination. These receptors all stem from a man aged 50 or older who received an inactivated influenza vaccine. Donor details come from another sample of the same person, matched by shared clones.

This chain links TRBV19 with TRBJ2-2; 10 bases agree with TRBD2. Germline V gene data show CDR1 as LNHDA and CDR2 as SQIVND (reference sequence). The CDR3 contains 15 residues. V was clipped by 8 bases and J by 4 bases; unmatched bases: 7. The CDR3 sequence is CASSNRLAGTGELFF. As DNA, the CDR3 is TGTGCCAGTTCTAACAGACTAGCGGGCACCGGGGAGCTGTTTTTT.

The chain joins TRBV5-1 to TRBJ2-3; possible D gene TRBD2, 6 bases. V lost 4 bases to trimming and J lost 4 bases, with 16 bases between them. CDR1 is SGHRS and CDR2 is YFSETQ in the germline V gene. The CDR3 contains 15 residues. CDR3 nucleotide sequence: TGCGCCAGCAGCCCCTGGGGGGACTCTGCAGATACGCAGTATTTT. Its translation is CASSPWGDSADTQYF.

The chain couples TRBV6-2 or TRBV6-3 to TRBJ2-3; TRBD2 matches at 7 bases. The CDR3 sequence is 14 residues long. V trimming: 6 bases; J trimming: 0 bases; junction bases outside the gene matches: 3. Per germline, CDR1 MNHEY and CDR2 SVGEGT. CDR3 residues: CASRPSGSTDTQYF. The CDR3 nucleotides are TGTGCCAGCAGGCCTAGCGGTAGCACAGATACGCAGTATTTT.

The chain has TRBV28 and TRBJ1-5, with D possibly matching TRBD1 (5 bases). Trimming removed 4 bases from V and 0 bases from J, with 16 bases in between. The germline V gene has CDR1 MDHEN and CDR2 SYDVKM. CDR3 length equals 17 residues. CDR3 sequence reads: CASSSRGVGYSNQPQHF. The CDR3 DNA is TGTGCCAGCAGTTCTCGGGGGGTGGGGTATAGCAATCAGCCCCAGCATTTT.

This clonotype was seen a handful of times. Here the CDR3 DNA reads TGTGCCAGCAGCATGTTCCCCGTGGGCGTCGTCCTAGGCGAGCAGTACTTC. It specifies CASSMFPVGVVLGEQYF. The J gene is TRBJ2-7, the V gene TRBV2; unclear D gene. The V end lost 6 bases, the J end lost 6 bases, and 27 bases lay between the germline ends. Germline CDR1 SNHLY, CDR2 FYNNEI. The CDR3 has 17 amino acids.

This chain links TRBV7-2 with TRBJ2-3; weak D call: TRBD2 (7 bases). CDR3 length: 15 amino acids. The V gene's germline CDR1 is SGHTA and CDR2 FQGNSA. The V gene lost 5 bases and the J gene lost 8 bases, with 20 bases spanning the gap. Here the CDR3 reads CASSPRTGGGGTQYF. The CDR3 DNA follows: TGTGCCAGCAGCCCCCGGACGGGGGGCGGAGGTACGCAGTATTTT.

This clonotype was seen a few times. The chain is built from TRBV20-1 and TRBJ2-5; TRBD2 matches at 12 bases. With V trimmed by 0 bases and J by 0 bases, 5 bases remained unmatched. Germline CDR1 DFQATT, CDR2 SNEGSKA (reference sequence). The CDR3 has 17 residues. The CDR3 DNA sequence: TGCAGTGCTAGAGATAGGCTAGCGGGAGGGTACCAAGAGACCCAGTACTTC. Its protein product is CSARDRLAGGYQETQYF.

This clonotype was counted at least ten times. The rearrangement joins TRBV29-1 to TRBJ2-1, with D unresolved. The ends were cut back, 3 bases at V and 4 bases at J, with 7 bases in the middle. This CDR3 contains 12 residues. CDR1 and CDR2 (germline): SQVTM, ANQGSEA. CDR3 DNA: TGCAGCGTTGACAACAGTTACAATGAGCAGTTCTTC. It encodes CSVDNSYNEQFF.

The rearrangement joins TRBV2 to TRBJ2-7; D perhaps matches TRBD2 (5 bases). The germline gives CDR1 SNHLY, CDR2 FYNNEI. V was shortened by 3 bases and J by 4 bases, with 10 bases between the two germline ends. CDR3 length: 13 amino acids. For the CDR3, the DNA is TGTGCCAGCAGTGATGGTAGGGAGTACGAGCAGTACTTC. This translates into CASSDGREYEQYF.

This clonotype was observed a few times. The chain is built from TRBV3-1 and TRBJ2-1; tentatively, D is TRBD1 (5 bases). This CDR3 has 18 residues. The V gene lost 0 bases and the J gene lost 0 bases, with 15 bases spanning the gap. Looked up from germline, CDR1 is LGHDT and CDR2 is YNNKEL (reference sequence). The DNA for the CDR3 is TGTGCCAGCAGCCAAGATGTGAAGGGGCTAAGCTCCTACAATGAGCAGTTCTTC. Residues: CASSQDVKGLSSYNEQFF.

This clonotype was counted only a few times. This chain links TRBV28 with TRBJ1-6; D is unclear. The germline V and J ends were trimmed by 9 bases and 0 bases, with 9 bases remaining between them. CDR3 length: 14 amino acids. Germline V gene sequence: CDR1 MDHEN, CDR2 SYDVKM. CDR3 residues: CASQFGSYNSPLHF. The CDR3 region has the DNA TGTGCCAGTCAGTTCGGCTCCTATAATTCACCCCTCCACTTT. The whole variable domain, remainder taken from reference TRBV28 and TRBJ1-6, is DVKVTQSSRYLVKRTGEKVFLECVQDMDHENMFWYRQDPGLGLRLIYFSYDVKMKEKGDIPEGYSVSREKKERFSLILESASTNQTSMYLCASQFGSYNSPLHFGNGTRLTVT.

This clonotype was seen only a few times. The chain is built from TRBV6-1 and TRBJ2-7; D gene unclear. The CDR3 covers 14 residues. Trimming took 7 bases from V and 3 from J, leaving 16 bases between them. Germline CDR1 is MNHNS and CDR2 is SASEGT. CDR3 residues: CASTSSLVRYEQYF. The CDR3 DNA sequence: TGTGCCAGCACCTCTTCCTTAGTACGCTACGAGCAGTACTTC.

This clonotype has a handful of counts. The chain is built from TRBV7-9 and TRBJ2-3; TRBD2 agrees at 7 bases. Looked up from germline, CDR1 is SEHNR and CDR2 is FQNEAQ (reference sequence). This CDR3 spans 13 amino acids. Trimming cost V 6 bases and J 9 bases; bases outside gene matches: 9. This CDR3 reads CASSPLAGTTQYF. As DNA, the CDR3 is TGTGCCAGCAGTCCCTTAGCGGGTACGACGCAGTATTTT. Filled out from reference TRBV7-9 and TRBJ2-3, the complete variable domain reads DTGVSQNPRHKITKRGQNVTFRCDPISEHNRLYWYRQTLGQGPEFLTYFQNEAQLEKSRLLSDRFSAERPKGSFSTLEIQRTEQGDSAMYLCASSPLAGTTQYFGPGTRLTVL.

This clonotype was counted many times. J is TRBJ2-2 and V is TRBV12-3 or TRBV12-4; no definite D call. This CDR3 has 13 residues. The V end lost 6 bases, the J end lost 9 bases, and 14 bases lay between the germline ends. The DNA for the CDR3 is TGTGCCAGCAGCCCCCGTCGGGCCAGGGAGCTGTTTTTT. Its translation: CASSPRRARELFF.

This clonotype was observed at least ten times. J is TRBJ2-3 and V is TRBV5-1; 8 nucleotides align to TRBD1. Trimming removed 4 bases from V and 3 bases from J; junction bases left unmatched: 4. Germline values: CDR1 SGHRS, CDR2 YFSETQ. The CDR3 spans 14 residues. CDR3 bases: TGCGCCAGCAGCCCGGGACAGGTTACAGATACGCAGTATTTT. Residues: CASSPGQVTDTQYF.

In regard to this clonotype: A read error may produce the germline difference seen at one junction end. The chain couples TRBV29-1 to TRBJ2-1; D might be TRBD2 (6 bases). Germline V gene sequence: CDR1 SQVTM, CDR2 ANQGSEA. CDR3 length equals 13 residues. CDR3: CSVEVRSPSGDIF. CDR3 coding DNA: TGCAGCGTTGAAGTGCGAAGTCCGTCGGGAGATATCTTC.

The V and J genes are TRBV6-2 or TRBV6-3 and TRBJ2-1, with D hard to call. CDR3 length: 13 amino acids. Trimming left V 5 bases short and J 2 bases short, with 7 bases between. The germline gives CDR1 MNHEY, CDR2 SVGEGT. CDR3 region: CASSLWTYNEQFF. Written as DNA, the CDR3 is TGTGCCAGCAGTCTTTGGACCTACAATGAGCAGTTCTTC.

This clonotype was counted a few times. The V and J genes are TRBV27 and TRBJ1-2; a possible D gene is TRBD1 (5 bases). The V gene's germline CDR1 is MNHEY and CDR2 SMNVEV (reference sequence). The CDR3 sequence is 14 residues long. V lost 1 base and J lost 8, with 14 bases in between. The CDR3 nucleotides are TGTGCCAGCAGTTTATTGGGGGGTACGGGGGGCTACACCTTC. As protein: CASSLLGGTGGYTF.

This clonotype was observed a handful of times. Germline is not matched at one junction end, which may reflect a read error. The rearrangement uses TRBV20-1 and TRBJ1-1; D is uncertain. CDR3 size: 13 residues. Germline V gives CDR1 DFQATT, CDR2 SNEGSKA (reference sequence). The DNA of the CDR3 is TGCAGTGCAGCACGAGGGATGAAAACTGAAGCTTTCTTT. It yields the protein CSAARGMKTEAFF.

This clonotype was seen only a few times. The rearrangement uses TRBV4-2 and TRBJ2-7, with 8 bases matching TRBD1. CDR1 LGHNA and CDR2 YNFKEQ come from the germline V gene. The CDR3 runs to 19 residues. With V trimmed by 0 bases and J by 6 bases, 19 bases remained unmatched. DNA for the CDR3: TGTGCCAGCAGCCAAGAGGTCGGTGTCGGGACAGGAGAATCTCTCGAGCAGTACTTC. It yields the protein CASSQEVGVGTGESLEQYF.